This TCR beta chain comes out of a study of graft-versus-host responses after intestinal transplantation. Study-wide background: Every transplant recipient was induced with anti-thymocyte globulin, then maintained on tacrolimus and steroids for approximately three years.

Assay: immunoSEQ multiplex PCR; the TCRdb copy retains only in-frame clones and omits some. The table lists 60,000 to 75,000 clones, 70% to 90% of them singletons. Note on this clone: The antigen remains undetermined.

Germline V CDR1 and CDR2: MDHEN, SYDVKM. V shed 3 bases and J 0 bases; nucleotides not matched to a gene: 7. The CDR3 length is 16 residues. The sequence was collected from a human donor who received an intestinal transplant. This chain joins TRBV28 and TRBJ2-7; 8 bases are a match to TRBD2. Sequences were derived from unstimulated CD8+ T cells sorted from spleen or lymph node cells, sampled before intestinal transplant. CDR3 bases: TGTGCCAGCAGTTTCCCTAGCGGGCCAAGCTCCTACGAGCAGTACTTC. Amino acids: CASSFPSGPSSYEQYF.